These 9 T cell receptor beta chains were all obtained from the same sample, sequenced in a study of blood T cell repertoires in COVID-19. TCRdb's copy holds only in-frame clones and misses some; the assay was immunoSEQ multiplex PCR. The table lists 250,000 to 350,000 clones, 75% to 90% of them singletons. Sequencing was carried out using peripheral blood. The receptors shown here come from a man aged 18 to 29 with active or convalescent COVID-19.

This chain connects TRBV7-9 to TRBJ2-4; 7 positions agree with TRBD2. Trimming took 5 bases from V and 8 from J; bases not matched to a gene: 6. The CDR3 has 13 residues. Germline-derived CDR1 and CDR2 are SEHNR and FQNEAQ (reference sequence). CDR3 residues: CASSGEGLDIQYF. In DNA form, the CDR3 reads TGTGCCAGCAGCGGGGAGGGGTTGGACATTCAGTACTTC.

The chain carries TRBV7-9 and TRBJ2-2, with TRBD1 matching 7 bases. CDR3 length: 16 amino acids. Germline V lookup: CDR1 SEHNR, CDR2 FQNEAQ (reference sequence). Losses at the gene ends were 5 bases for V and 4 bases for J; bases not matched to a gene: 10. Here the CDR3 reads CASSDRERSITGELFF. The CDR3 DNA is TGTGCCAGCAGCGACAGGGAGCGCTCGATCACCGGGGAGCTGTTTTTT.

The rearrangement joins TRBV27 to TRBJ2-3; the D gene is possibly TRBD1 (5 bases). Germline values: CDR1 MNHEY, CDR2 SMNVEV (reference sequence). V shed 2 bases and J shed 5 bases, with 17 bases lying between them. The length of the CDR3 is 16 residues. CDR3 loop: CASSLGYHPGLDTQYF. The DNA for the CDR3 is TGTGCCAGCAGTTTAGGATACCACCCAGGGTTAGATACGCAGTATTTT.

This clone was picked up one time. The gene calls are TRBV5-1 and TRBJ2-5; D is perhaps TRBD1 (5 bases). V dropped 0 bases and J dropped 1 base, with 10 bases sitting between them. The CDR3 consists of 15 residues. Per the germline V gene, CDR1 is SGHRS and CDR2 is YFSETQ. DNA for the CDR3: TGCGCCAGCAGCTTGGCCCCAGGGATCCAAGAGACCCAGTACTTC. The encoded protein is CASSLAPGIQETQYF.

This clone was counted a single time. The CDR3 is CASSLAGDTQYF. The CDR3 nucleotides read TGTGCCAGCAGTTTAGCGGGAGATACGCAGTATTTT. This chain uses TRBV28 with TRBJ2-3; weak D call: TRBD2 (5 bases). Germline V CDR1 and CDR2: MDHEN, SYDVKM. This CDR3 spans 12 amino acids. Trimming shortened V by 2 bases and J by 5 bases, and 5 bases separated the two germline ends.

The genes are TRBV5-1 and TRBJ1-1, with D possibly matching TRBD1 (5 bases). The CDR3 covers 14 residues. Trimming removed 3 bases from V and 0 bases from J, with 9 bases in between. Germline values: CDR1 SGHRS, CDR2 YFSETQ. The CDR3 DNA follows: TGCGCCAGCAGCTCCCGACAGCTGAACACTGAAGCTTTCTTT. Amino acid sequence: CASSSRQLNTEAFF.

V usage is TRBV3-1 (or the pseudogene TRBV3-2) and J usage is TRBJ1-5; D is ambiguous. This CDR3 is 12 amino acids long. Germline V lookup: CDR1 LGHDT, CDR2 YNNKEL (reference sequence). Trimming took off 2 bases at V and 6 bases at J, with 5 bases between the two ends. The DNA for the CDR3 is TGTGCCAGCAGCCAAAGCTCTCAGCCCCAGCATTTT. As protein: CASSQSSQPQHF.

The chain has TRBV7-8 and TRBJ2-1, with 7 bases aligning to TRBD2. Looked up from germline, CDR1 is SGHVS and CDR2 is FQNEAQ. The CDR3 has 17 residues. V lost 1 base and J lost 6; bases outside the gene matches: 12. CDR3 amino acids: CASSLVGSGTIVNEQFF. CDR3 DNA: TGTGCCAGCAGCTTAGTAGGGTCCGGGACTATAGTCAATGAGCAGTTCTTC.

This chain joins TRBV9 and TRBJ2-3; TRBD1 aligns across 7 bases. The CDR3 runs to 14 residues. Germline-derived CDR1 and CDR2 are SGDLS and YYNGEE. Trimming cost V 6 bases and J 3 bases; bases outside gene matches: 7. The chain's CDR3 is CASTQGEGTDTQYF. In DNA form, the CDR3 reads TGTGCCAGCACCCAGGGGGAAGGGACAGATACGCAGTATTTT.